Listed here are 20 T cell receptor beta chains from one sample, sequenced in a study of cytomegalovirus exposure and HLA in healthy donors. The PCR ran on 60 Vbeta and 13 Jbeta primers. This table comes from immunoSEQ multiplex PCR, and its TCRdb copy is limited to in-frame clones, with some not included. The sample shows 160,000 or so clones, over 80% of them seen only once. Sequencing input: PBMCs. These TCRs come from a woman aged 18-30 years in good health and CMV-seronegative.

The chain has TRBV6-4 and TRBJ2-2; the D gene is possibly TRBD2 (6 bases). There are 15 residues in the CDR3. Germline CDR1 and CDR2: MRHNA and SNTAGT. Trimming stripped 4 bases from V and 2 bases from J, with 11 bases between. CDR3 DNA sequence: TGTGCCAGCAGTGGGGGACTGGATAACACCGGGGAGCTGTTTTTT. Translated, it gives CASSGGLDNTGELFF.

A remark on this clone: Germline is not matched at one junction end, which may reflect a read error. The CDR3 region is CASSSTGSGANGLTF. DNA for the CDR3: TGTGCCAGCAGTTCCACCGGATCTGGGGCCAACGGCCTGACTTTC. The chain recombines TRBV28 with TRBJ2-6; tentative D call: TRBD1 (5 bases). In germline, CDR1 is MDHEN, CDR2 SYDVKM. This CDR3 contains 15 residues.

J is TRBJ2-1 and V is TRBV6-6, with 8 nucleotides matching TRBD1. The CDR3 is 15 amino acids. The germline CDR1 and CDR2 sequences are MNHNY and SVGAGI (reference sequence). With 6 bases clipped from V and 9 bases from J, the junction kept 13 bases outside the gene matches. The CDR3 loop is CASSNVRGLRSEQFF. DNA of the CDR3: TGTGCCAGCAGCAACGTCAGGGGGCTGCGTAGTGAGCAGTTCTTC.

Of note for this clone: Other nucleotide sequences in the sample specify the same CDR3. The V gene is TRBV5-1, the J gene TRBJ1-2; maybe TRBD1 (5 bases). The CDR3 is 14 residues long. CDR1 SGHRS and CDR2 YFSETQ come from the germline V gene. V gave up 0 bases and J gave up 4 bases, with 10 bases separating them. CDR3 coding DNA: TGCGCCAGCAGCTTGGGGCAGGGATCCTATGGCTACACCTTC. It codes for CASSLGQGSYGYTF.

This chain joins TRBV28 and TRBJ1-6, with 9 bases identical to TRBD1. The germline V gene encodes CDR1 MDHEN and CDR2 SYDVKM. With V trimmed by 5 bases and J by 10 bases, 15 bases remained unmatched. This CDR3 has 17 residues. CDR3 nucleotides: TGTGCCAGCAGTCCCTCGCCGGGACAGGGTTTCGGGTCACCCCTCCACTTT. It translates to CASSPSPGQGFGSPLHF.

The rearrangement uses TRBV7-2 and TRBJ2-7, with D unclear. The V end was cut by 5 bases, the J end by 2 bases, with 16 bases between. CDR1 is SGHTA and CDR2 is FQGNSA in the germline V gene. The CDR3 loop spans 15 amino acids. The CDR3 spells CASSLDVGVTYEQYF. As DNA, the CDR3 is TGTGCCAGCAGCCTAGACGTTGGAGTAACCTACGAGCAGTACTTC.

This sequence joins TRBV19 and TRBJ1-6; D unclear. CDR1 LNHDA and CDR2 SQIVND come from the germline V gene (reference sequence). The length of the CDR3 is 13 residues. The ends were cut back, 0 bases at V and 7 bases at J, with 4 bases in the middle. The CDR3 loop reads CASSIDRNSPLHF. The CDR3, as DNA: TGTGCCAGTAGTATAGATCGGAATTCACCCCTCCACTTT. Complete variable domain (other parts from reference TRBV19 and TRBJ1-6): DGGITQSPKYLFRKEGQNVTLSCEQNLNHDAMYWYRQDPGQGLRLIYYSQIVNDFQKGDIAEGYSVSREKKESFPLTVTSAQKNPTAFYLCASSIDRNSPLHFGNGTRLTVT.

The V gene is TRBV4-2, the J gene TRBJ2-5, with 7 bases fitting TRBD2. Losses at the gene ends were 1 base for V and 5 bases for J; bases not matched to a gene: 10. Germline V CDR1 and CDR2: LGHNA, YNFKEQ. The CDR3 has 16 amino acids. The CDR3 sequence: CASSQVLAGEGETQYF. CDR3 DNA sequence: TGTGCCAGCAGCCAAGTCTTGGCGGGGGAAGGGGAGACCCAGTACTTC.

V gene TRBV27 combines with J gene TRBJ1-1, with 11 bases aligning to TRBD1. The germline CDR1 and CDR2 sequences are MNHEY and SMNVEV (reference sequence). V dropped 3 bases and J dropped 4; count of bases not matched to a gene: 7. The CDR3 consists of 16 residues. The DNA of the CDR3 is TGTGCCAGCAGTTTTGGACAGGGGGCGCGGGGCACTGAAGCTTTCTTT. Translated, it gives CASSFGQGARGTEAFF.

This sequence joins TRBV5-1 and TRBJ2-3, with D possibly being TRBD1 (5 bases). Trimming cost V 0 bases and J 3 bases, with 8 bases left between them. In germline, CDR1 is SGHRS, CDR2 YFSETQ. The CDR3 is 14 amino acids. CDR3 loop: CASSLDSGTDTQYF. The CDR3 region has the DNA TGCGCCAGCAGCTTGGACTCAGGGACAGATACGCAGTATTTT.

The chain recombines TRBV5-5 with TRBJ2-2; TRBD2 might be the D (5 bases). The CDR3 loop spans 13 amino acids. Trimming removed 4 bases at V and 4 bases at J, with 8 bases between. From germline, CDR1 is SGHKS and CDR2 YYEKEE (reference sequence). CDR3 protein: CASSLASTGELFF. CDR3 nucleotides: TGTGCCAGCAGCCTAGCATCCACCGGGGAGCTGTTTTTT.

The gene calls are TRBV7-9 and TRBJ2-2; D may be TRBD2 (6 bases). The CDR3 extends over 16 amino acids. V lost 1 base to trimming and J lost 1 base, with 10 bases between them. Germline V gene lookup returns CDR1 SEHNR and CDR2 FQNEAQ (reference sequence). Here the CDR3 DNA reads TGTGCCAGCAGCTTAGAGGCGGGGTTGAACACCGGGGAGCTGTTTTTT. As protein: CASSLEAGLNTGELFF.

This rearrangement joins TRBV29-1 to TRBJ1-2; 11 nucleotides line up with TRBD1. The CDR3 length is 12 residues. J was trimmed by 8 bases and V by 6 bases; bases with no gene match: 5. The germline CDR1 and CDR2 sequences are SQVTM and ANQGSEA. Here the CDR3 reads CSVGQGGRGYTF. The DNA of the CDR3 is TGCAGCGTGGGACAGGGGGGACGGGGCTACACCTTC. Drawing the rest from reference TRBV29-1 and TRBJ1-2, the complete variable domain is SAVISQKPSRDICQRGTSLTIQCQVDSQVTMMFWYRQQPGQSLTLIATANQGSEATYESGFVIDKFPISRPNLTFSTLTVSNMSPEDSSIYLCSVGQGGRGYTFGSGTRLTVV.

The V call is TRBV4-2, the J call TRBJ2-2, with 10 positions matching TRBD2. The V segment lost 0 bases and the J segment 6 bases; nucleotides outside the gene matches: 16. This CDR3 spans 20 amino acids. CDR1 LGHNA and CDR2 YNFKEQ come from the germline V gene. The CDR3 DNA sequence: TGTGCCAGCAGCCAAGAAATCTATCTAGCGGGGGTCGTGGGGTCCGGGGAGCTGTTTTTT. Protein product: CASSQEIYLAGVVGSGELFF.

The V and J genes are TRBV27 and TRBJ1-5; 8 bases are a match to TRBD1. Per germline, CDR1 MNHEY and CDR2 SMNVEV (reference sequence). The CDR3 runs 15 residues. V was pared by 3 bases and J by 5 bases, with 6 bases of the junction left unmatched. The CDR3 loop reads CASSFIQGGDQPQHF. The CDR3 DNA follows: TGTGCCAGCAGTTTTATACAGGGGGGCGATCAGCCCCAGCATTTT.

The chain carries TRBV19 and TRBJ1-1; 7 bases are a match to TRBD1. The germline V gene encodes CDR1 LNHDA and CDR2 SQIVND (reference sequence). J was trimmed by 4 bases and V by 1 base; bases with no gene match: 6. CDR3 length: 15 residues. This CDR3 reads CASSIGQGEVTEAFF. For the CDR3, the DNA is TGTGCCAGTAGTATAGGTCAGGGGGAAGTCACTGAAGCTTTCTTT.

This clone was seen only once. V and J are TRBV5-4 and TRBJ2-3; 10 bases align to TRBD2. V was clipped by 2 bases and J by 5 bases; unmatched bases: 2. Germline-derived CDR1 and CDR2 are SGHNT and YYREEE (reference sequence). The CDR3 is 14 amino acids. CDR3 bases: TGTGCCAGCAGCTTAGCGGGGGGGTTAGATACGCAGTATTTT. Translated, it gives CASSLAGGLDTQYF.

The chain uses TRBV5-1 and TRBJ2-2, with a tentative D call TRBD1 (5 bases). The V end was cut by 1 base, the J end by 3 bases, with 10 bases between. Germline loops: CDR1 SGHRS, CDR2 YFSETQ. CDR3 size: 15 residues. CDR3 in amino acids: CASSLFDRDTGELFF. The CDR3 DNA reads TGCGCCAGCAGCTTGTTTGACAGAGACACCGGGGAGCTGTTTTTT.

This clone appeared a few times. The chain recombines TRBV2 with TRBJ2-5; TRBD2 matches at 13 bases. The J segment lost 13 bases and the V segment lost 7 bases, leaving 6 bases of the junction unmatched. The germline gives CDR1 SNHLY, CDR2 FYNNEI. The CDR3 contains 12 residues. As DNA, the CDR3 is TGTGCCAGCATCGGACTAGCGGGGGTTTTGTACTTC. It codes for CASIGLAGVLYF.

This chain joins TRBV9 and TRBJ1-1; TRBD1 matches at 7 bases. Germline V CDR1 and CDR2: SGDLS, YYNGEE. The CDR3 length is 15 residues. V lost 3 bases and J lost 5; bases outside the gene matches: 10. CDR3 region: CASSAHRGEGTEAFF. The DNA of the CDR3 is TGTGCCAGCAGCGCTCACAGGGGCGAGGGGACTGAAGCTTTCTTT. The variable domain in full, completed from reference TRBV9 and TRBJ1-1, reads DSGVTQTPKHLITATGQRVTLRCSPRSGDLSVYWYQQSLDQGLQFLIQYYNGEERAKGNILERFSAQQFPDLHSELNLSSLELGDSALYFCASSAHRGEGTEAFFGQGTRLTVV.